Following are 30 T cell receptor beta chains from one sample sequenced in a study of blood T cell repertoires in COVID-19. Clones were read by immunoSEQ multiplex PCR, and TCRdb kept only the in-frame ones, dropping some. The data show roughly 180,000 clones, with under 90% seen just once and 15% to 20% held by the top ten. Input material: PBMCs or T cells enriched from blood (not recorded which). The source is a man aged 60 to 69 who had recovered from COVID-19.

The rearrangement uses TRBV28 and TRBJ2-5, with 10 bases aligning to TRBD1. Germline CDR1 is MDHEN and CDR2 is SYDVKM. The CDR3 is 14 amino acids. The J segment lost 4 bases and the V segment lost 6 bases, leaving 5 bases of the junction unmatched. CDR3 DNA: TGTGCCAGCAGGCCGGGACAGGGGCGAGAGACCCAGTACTTC. Translating it yields CASRPGQGRETQYF.

In nucleotides, the CDR3 is TGTGCCAGCAGTTTATACCTGACAGTGGGGACTAACTATGGCTACACCTTC. Encoded protein: CASSLYLTVGTNYGYTF. The chain recombines TRBV28 with TRBJ1-2, with D possibly being TRBD1 (5 bases). Germline V CDR1 and CDR2: MDHEN, SYDVKM. V was cut by 1 base and J by 0 bases, with 15 bases left in between. CDR3 length: 17 residues.

This clone was seen many times. The CDR3 loop reads CSVWDRLPSGANVLTF. In nucleotides, the CDR3 is TGCAGCGTCTGGGACAGACTTCCCTCTGGGGCCAACGTCCTGACTTTC. The genes are TRBV29-1 and TRBJ2-6; 7 bases match TRBD1. CDR1 and CDR2 (germline): SQVTM, ANQGSEA. V dropped 6 bases and J dropped 0; count of bases not matched to a gene: 8. CDR3 length: 16 residues.

The genes are TRBV7-3 and TRBJ1-1, with D maybe TRBD1 (6 bases). Trimming took 2 bases from V and 6 from J, leaving 13 bases between them. The CDR3 length is 14 residues. The germline V gene has CDR1 SGHTA and CDR2 FQGTGA. The CDR3 DNA reads TGTGCCAGCAGCTTACAGGGGCAAGGGGCTGAAGCTTTCTTT. This codes for CASSLQGQGAEAFF.

The chain uses TRBV19 and TRBJ2-2, with no clear D. Germline CDR1 and CDR2: LNHDA and SQIVND (reference sequence). V lost 6 bases and J 4 bases, leaving 15 bases between the germline ends. This CDR3 comprises 15 residues. The CDR3 coding sequence is TGTGCCAGTAGGTTGTGGGCGTCTGGCACCGGGGAGCTGTTTTTT. Translation gives CASRLWASGTGELFF.

This clone was seen more than once but under ten times. This chain connects TRBV19 to TRBJ1-6; D may be TRBD1 (5 bases). V was shortened by 6 bases and J by 7 bases, with 19 bases between the two germline ends. Germline lookup yields CDR1 LNHDA and CDR2 SQIVND (reference sequence). CDR3 length: 16 residues. The CDR3 bases are TGTGCCAGTAGGAGCGGGGGATCCGTCTTAAATTCACCCCTCCACTTT. Residues: CASRSGGSVLNSPLHF.

The chain carries TRBV14 and TRBJ1-3; D may be TRBD1 (5 bases). Germline V gives CDR1 SGHDN, CDR2 FVKESK. V gave up 4 bases and J gave up 2 bases, with 9 bases separating them. The CDR3 is 14 residues long. This CDR3 reads CASSPRGAGNTIYF. CDR3 sequence (DNA): TGTGCCAGCAGCCCCCGGGGGGCTGGAAACACCATATATTTT.

The chain couples TRBV6-5 to TRBJ2-2, with a weak D call TRBD2 (6 bases). Trimming took 6 bases from V and 1 from J, leaving 9 bases between them. This CDR3 is built from 14 residues. Germline V gene data show CDR1 as MNHEY and CDR2 as SVGAGI. CDR3 sequence: CASSPGGNTGELFF. Here the CDR3 DNA reads TGTGCCAGCAGCCCCGGGGGGAACACCGGGGAGCTGTTTTTT.

The chain couples TRBV5-4 to TRBJ2-7, with a tentative D call TRBD1 (5 bases). The germline V and J ends were trimmed by 1 base and 6 bases, with 17 bases remaining between them. Germline V gene sequence: CDR1 SGHNT, CDR2 YYREEE (reference sequence). The CDR3 length is 15 residues. The CDR3 bases are TGTGCCAGCAGCTTGAATCTACCAGGGATCGGCGAGCAGTACTTC. As protein: CASSLNLPGIGEQYF.

The J gene is TRBJ1-2, the V gene TRBV10-3; 8 positions match TRBD1. The V and J ends lost 6 bases and 0 bases, in that order; junction bases with no gene match: 3. The germline CDR1 and CDR2 sequences are ENHRY and SYGVKD. The CDR3 is 14 amino acids. This CDR3 reads CAIRPQGANYGYTF. The CDR3 DNA reads TGTGCCATCAGACCACAGGGGGCTAACTATGGCTACACCTTC.

This chain connects TRBV10-3 to TRBJ2-1; 8 positions agree with TRBD1. The CDR3 has 15 amino acids. From germline, CDR1 is ENHRY and CDR2 SYGVKD. Trimming cost V 7 bases and J 3 bases; bases outside gene matches: 8. Here the CDR3 DNA reads TGTGCCATCAAGACAGGACAGGGTGGCTACAATGAGCAGTTCTTC. This sequence encodes CAIKTGQGGYNEQFF.

This clone was found once. The chain recombines TRBV18 with TRBJ2-3, with 9 bases matching TRBD1. The CDR3 totals 15 residues. The junction had 4 bases not matched to a gene; V was cut back by 3 bases and J by 3 bases. CDR1 and CDR2 from the germline V gene are KGHSH and LQKENI. The CDR3 DNA reads TGTGCCAGCTCACCCCGGGACAGGGTGACAGATACGCAGTATTTT. As protein: CASSPRDRVTDTQYF.

V gene TRBV4-1 combines with J gene TRBJ2-5; D remains unclear. The V and J ends lost 2 bases and 1 base respectively, with 5 bases between them. Germline assignment: CDR1 MGHRA and CDR2 YSYEKL. The CDR3 spans 13 residues. The CDR3 bases are TGCGCCAGCAGCCAACAATCCCAAGAGACCCAGTACTTC. It translates to CASSQQSQETQYF.

The rearrangement links TRBV20-1 to TRBJ2-2; D is undetermined. V was clipped by 3 bases and J by 6 bases, with 14 bases between them. The CDR3 contains 14 residues. The germline CDR1 and CDR2 sequences are DFQATT and SNEGSKA (reference sequence). CDR3 sequence (DNA): TGCAGTGCTAGTGTTCCAGGATACTCCGGGGAGCTGTTTTTT. It translates to CSASVPGYSGELFF.

This clone was recorded once. The J gene is TRBJ1-2, the V gene TRBV19; D unresolved. Deletions cut 0 bases from V and 7 bases from J, with 12 bases between. Germline V gene lookup returns CDR1 LNHDA and CDR2 SQIVND (reference sequence). The length of the CDR3 is 14 residues. CDR3 sequence: CASSIDPKSPGYTF. The CDR3 DNA reads as TGTGCCAGTAGTATAGATCCGAAGAGCCCTGGCTACACCTTC.

The V gene is TRBV9, the J gene TRBJ2-6, with TRBD2 matching over 8 bases. V gave up 4 bases and J gave up 0 bases; unmatched junction bases: 6. The CDR3 totals 17 residues. CDR1 and CDR2 from the germline V gene are SGDLS and YYNGEE. The CDR3 sequence: CASSSGLAISGANVLTF. In nucleotides, the CDR3 is TGTGCCAGCAGCTCAGGACTAGCCATCTCTGGGGCCAACGTCCTGACTTTC.

This chain joins TRBV19 and TRBJ2-7; 7 bases match TRBD2. The CDR3 is 14 residues long. V shed 10 bases, J shed 1 base, and the junction held 10 bases outside the gene matches. In germline, CDR1 is LNHDA, CDR2 SQIVND (reference sequence). In DNA, the CDR3 is TGTGCCACCGCACTAGCGTGGGGGTCCTACGAGCAGTACTTC. Residues: CATALAWGSYEQYF. Full variable domain (outside the CDR3, taken from reference TRBV19 and TRBJ2-7): DGGITQSPKYLFRKEGQNVTLSCEQNLNHDAMYWYRQDPGQGLRLIYYSQIVNDFQKGDIAEGYSVSREKKESFPLTVTSAQKNPTAFYLCATALAWGSYEQYFGPGTRLTVT.

This rearrangement joins TRBV2 to TRBJ2-1, with D unresolved. Germline assignment: CDR1 SNHLY and CDR2 FYNNEI. The CDR3 is 15 amino acids. Trimming removed 3 bases from V and 0 bases from J, with 9 bases in between. The CDR3 region is CASSDAPSSYNEQFF. The CDR3 nucleotides are TGTGCCAGCAGTGACGCGCCGAGCTCCTACAATGAGCAGTTCTTC.

This chain uses TRBV6-2 or TRBV6-3 with TRBJ2-7; D is unresolved. The germline V and J ends were trimmed by 6 bases and 2 bases, with 14 bases remaining between them. Germline V gene sequence: CDR1 MNHEY, CDR2 SVGEGT. The CDR3 runs to 14 residues. The CDR3 protein is CASSINTITYEQYF. In DNA, the CDR3 is TGTGCCAGCAGCATCAACACTATTACCTACGAGCAGTACTTC.

This clone was detected once. The V and J genes are TRBV5-6 and TRBJ2-5; no definite D call. The germline V gene has CDR1 SGHDT and CDR2 YYEEEE. V shed 2 bases and J shed 2 bases, with 10 bases lying between them. The CDR3 has 14 residues. The CDR3 sequence: CASSFGPEQETQYF. The DNA for the CDR3 is TGTGCCAGCAGCTTTGGCCCAGAACAAGAGACCCAGTACTTC.

CDR3 bases: TGCGCCAGCAGCTACGCTAGCGGGAGTCAGAATGAGCAGTTCTTC. Its protein product is CASSYASGSQNEQFF. The V gene is TRBV5-1, the J gene TRBJ2-1, with 10 positions matching TRBD2. Losses at the gene ends were 3 bases for V and 7 bases for J; bases not matched to a gene: 7. This CDR3 is built from 15 residues. Germline V gene data show CDR1 as SGHRS and CDR2 as YFSETQ.

The gene calls are TRBV10-3 and TRBJ1-3; D gene uncertain. The CDR3 length is 12 residues. The germline V gene has CDR1 ENHRY and CDR2 SYGVKD. Trimming pared 6 bases from V and 4 bases from J, leaving 7 bases between. The CDR3 loop reads CAISETGNTIYF. For the CDR3, the DNA is TGTGCCATCAGCGAGACAGGAAACACCATATATTTT.

The gene calls are TRBV19 and TRBJ2-2, with 13 bases fitting TRBD2. The trim removed 7 bases at V and 0 bases at J, leaving 8 bases unmatched. The CDR3 has 18 amino acids. Germline V gene data show CDR1 as LNHDA and CDR2 as SQIVND (reference sequence). The CDR3 protein is CASTVGLAGVANTGELFF. CDR3 nucleotides: TGTGCCAGTACTGTTGGACTAGCGGGAGTCGCGAACACCGGGGAGCTGTTTTTT.

The CDR3 sequence is CASSLVQGATDTQYF. CDR3 nucleotide sequence: TGCGCCAGCAGCTTGGTCCAGGGGGCAACAGATACGCAGTATTTT. The V gene is TRBV5-1, the J gene TRBJ2-3, with 8 positions matching TRBD1. This CDR3 has 15 amino acids. J gave up 3 bases and V 0 bases, and 3 bases lay outside the gene matches. Germline loops: CDR1 SGHRS, CDR2 YFSETQ.

This clone has only a few counts. This chain links TRBV19 with TRBJ1-6, with D possibly being TRBD1 (5 bases). Trimming stripped 3 bases from V and 11 bases from J, with 11 bases between. The CDR3 length is 13 residues. The germline V gene encodes CDR1 LNHDA and CDR2 SQIVND (reference sequence). The CDR3 loop is CASSITGVTPLHF. The CDR3 coding sequence is TGTGCCAGTAGTATTACAGGCGTGACACCCCTCCACTTT.

The V call is TRBV12-5, the J call TRBJ2-2; D not certain. The CDR3 is made up of 12 amino acids. The ends were cut back, 3 bases at V and 7 bases at J, with 6 bases in the middle. Germline V gives CDR1 LGHNT, CDR2 FRNRAP. CDR3 protein: CASGFSGGELFF. DNA for the CDR3: TGTGCTAGTGGTTTTAGTGGCGGGGAGCTGTTTTTT.

The J gene is TRBJ1-2, the V gene TRBV28; weak D call: TRBD1 (5 bases). The CDR3 is 13 amino acids. CDR1 and CDR2 (germline): MDHEN, SYDVKM. V was trimmed by 6 bases and J by 1 base, leaving 9 bases between them. In DNA form, the CDR3 reads TGTGCCAGCAGCAACGGGGGTAACTATGGCTACACCTTC. Its protein product is CASSNGGNYGYTF.

In this sample, this clone turned up a few times. The rearrangement links TRBV19 to TRBJ2-2; D possibly corresponds to TRBD2 (6 bases). The CDR3 runs 13 residues. Germline V gene lookup returns CDR1 LNHDA and CDR2 SQIVND (reference sequence). V dropped 8 bases and J dropped 5 bases, with 12 bases sitting between them. The CDR3 DNA follows: TGTGCCAGTCCCCGGGAGCAAACCGGGGAGCTGTTTTTT. This encodes CASPREQTGELFF.

J is TRBJ1-5 and V is TRBV6-1, with TRBD1 as a possible D gene (6 bases). This CDR3 region has 15 residues. With 3 bases removed from V and 1 base from J, the gap between germline ends came to 10 bases. Per germline, CDR1 MNHNS and CDR2 SASEGT. The CDR3 nucleotides read TGTGCCAGCAGTGACCCAGACAGGAGCAATCAGCCCCAGCATTTT. Encoded protein: CASSDPDRSNQPQHF.

The CDR3 bases are TGTGCCAGCAGCTTAGGGTGGCTAGCGGGAGTCGGCACCGGGGAGCTGTTTTTT. This sequence encodes CASSLGWLAGVGTGELFF. This chain uses TRBV7-9 with TRBJ2-2; 10 bases are a match to TRBD2. This CDR3 spans 18 amino acids. The V segment lost 1 base and the J segment 4 bases; nucleotides outside the gene matches: 9. CDR1 and CDR2 (germline): SEHNR, FQNEAQ (reference sequence).